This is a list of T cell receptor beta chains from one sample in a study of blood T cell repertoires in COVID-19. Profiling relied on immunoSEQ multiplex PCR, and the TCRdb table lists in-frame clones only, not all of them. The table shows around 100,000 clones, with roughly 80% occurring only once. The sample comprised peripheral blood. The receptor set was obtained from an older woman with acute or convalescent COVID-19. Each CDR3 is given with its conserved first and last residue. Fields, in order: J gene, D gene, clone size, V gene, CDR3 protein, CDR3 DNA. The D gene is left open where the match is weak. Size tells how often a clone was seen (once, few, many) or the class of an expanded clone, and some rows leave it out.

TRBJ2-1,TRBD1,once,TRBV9,CASSVEDRVHNEQFF,TGTGCCAGCAGCGTAGAAGACAGGGTACACAATGAGCAGTTCTTC
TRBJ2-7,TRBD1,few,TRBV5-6,CASTLRGRLPYEQYF,TGTGCCAGCACCTTAAGGGGGCGCCTCCCCTACGAGCAGTACTTC
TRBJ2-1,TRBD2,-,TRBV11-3,CASSLLAGGHFNEQFF,TGTGCCAGCAGCTTACTGGCGGGGGGTCACTTCAATGAGCAGTTCTTC
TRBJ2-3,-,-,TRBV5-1,CASSSGQPTDTQYF,TGCGCCAGCAGCTCGGGACAACCAACAGATACGCAGTATTTT
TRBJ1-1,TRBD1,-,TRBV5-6,CASSLLTDRVDEAFF,TGTGCCAGCAGCCTGTTGACGGACAGGGTGGATGAAGCTTTCTTT
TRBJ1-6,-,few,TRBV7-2,CASSQTGHLSSYNSPLHF,TGTGCCAGCAGCCAAACGGGACACCTGAGCTCCTATAATTCACCCCTCCACTTT
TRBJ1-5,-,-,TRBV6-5,CASRNLQPQHF,TGTGCCAGCAGAAACTTGCAGCCCCAGCATTTT
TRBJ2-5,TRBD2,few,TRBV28,CASSLRETSGRETQYF,TGTGCCAGCAGTTTGAGGGAGACTAGCGGGAGAGAGACCCAGTACTTC
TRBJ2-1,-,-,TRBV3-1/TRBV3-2,CASSQGRGDEQFF,TGTGCCAGCAGCCAAGGCAGGGGAGATGAGCAGTTCTTC
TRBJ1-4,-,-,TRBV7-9,CASSLDLFNEKLFF,TGTGCCAGCAGCTTAGATCTCTTTAATGAAAAACTGTTTTTT
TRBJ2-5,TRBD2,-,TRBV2,CASSLSGEGTQYF,TGTGCCAGCAGCCTTAGCGGGGAGGGGACCCAGTACTTC
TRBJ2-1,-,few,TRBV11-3,CASSRLQRKYNEQFF,TGTGCCAGCAGCAGACTCCAGCGGAAGTACAATGAGCAGTTCTTC
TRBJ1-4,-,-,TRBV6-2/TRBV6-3,CASSYEGAGEKLFF,TGTGCCAGCAGTTACGAAGGAGCCGGTGAAAAACTGTTTTTT
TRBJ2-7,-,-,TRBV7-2,CASGSSASSYEQYF,TGTGCCAGCGGATCTAGCGCTAGCTCCTACGAGCAGTACTTC
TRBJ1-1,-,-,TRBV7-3,CASRNGGNTEAFF,TGTGCCAGCAGGAACGGGGGGAACACTGAAGCTTTCTTT
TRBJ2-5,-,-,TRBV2,CASSAEETQYF,TGTGCCAGCAGTGCAGAAGAGACCCAGTACTTC
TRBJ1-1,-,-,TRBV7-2,CASSFSGSTEAFF,TGTGCCAGCAGCTTTTCGGGATCCACTGAAGCTTTCTTT
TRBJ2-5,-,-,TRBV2,CASSEDSGGGDF,TGTGCCAGCAGTGAAGATAGTGGTGGAGGCGACTTC